Each of the 24 T cell receptor beta chains below was sequenced from the same sample in a study of radiotherapy plus CTLA-4 blockade in lung cancer. The table came from immunoSEQ multiplex PCR; TCRdb's copy has only in-frame clones and leaves some out. The sample shows roughly 62,000 clones, approximately 80% of them seen only once. The source was peripheral blood, collected from a patient treated with radiotherapy plus ipilimumab. Source of these receptors: a human donor with non-small cell lung cancer who had a complete response to radiotherapy plus ipilimumab.

The V call is TRBV6-6, the J call TRBJ1-2, with D hard to call. The CDR3 has 14 amino acids. The germline V gene encodes CDR1 MNHNY and CDR2 SVGAGI (reference sequence). Between the trimmed V and J ends, which lost 4 bases and 6 bases, there was a span of 15 bases. CDR3 sequence (DNA): TGTGCCAGCAGTTGGGGAAAAGAATCCAATGGCTACACCTTC. This translates into CASSWGKESNGYTF.

This clone was counted a few times. The rearrangement uses TRBV27 and TRBJ2-5, with D tentatively TRBD2 (6 bases). V was trimmed by 0 bases and J by 3 bases, leaving 17 bases between them. The CDR3 has 17 amino acids. CDR1 and CDR2 (germline): MNHEY, SMNVEV (reference sequence). The CDR3 DNA follows: TGTGCCAGCAGTTTATCGATGTCTAGCGTTATAGAAGAGACCCAGTACTTC. Translation gives CASSLSMSSVIEETQYF.

V and J are TRBV18 and TRBJ2-7; possible D gene TRBD2, 5 bases. CDR3 length: 14 amino acids. V lost 2 bases and J 2 bases, leaving 10 bases between the germline ends. CDR1 KGHSH and CDR2 LQKENI come from the germline V gene. DNA of the CDR3: TGTGCCAGCTCACCAGGTCAGACTACCTACGAGCAGTACGTC. The encoded protein is CASSPGQTTYEQYV.

The chain uses TRBV6-1 and TRBJ1-3, with TRBD1 matching over 9 bases. The CDR3 totals 14 residues. CDR1 and CDR2 (germline): MNHNS, SASEGT. With V trimmed by 4 bases and J by 8 bases, 6 bases remained unmatched. The CDR3 here is CASSARQGEDTIYF. For the CDR3, the DNA is TGTGCCAGCAGTGCGCGACAGGGGGAAGACACCATATATTTT.

V is TRBV27 and J is TRBJ1-6, with 9 bases matching TRBD1. The CDR3 runs to 17 residues. The germline gives CDR1 MNHEY, CDR2 SMNVEV (reference sequence). Germline trimming cut 5 bases from V and 10 bases from J; bases unmatched to any gene: 15. This CDR3 is CASSITQGAGGGSPLHF. In DNA, the CDR3 is TGTGCCAGCAGTATAACACAGGGGGCGGGTGGAGGATCACCCCTCCACTTT.

This rearrangement joins TRBV5-4 to TRBJ2-2, with a possible D match to TRBD2 (6 bases). Trimming removed 0 bases at V and 6 bases at J, with 12 bases between. The germline CDR1 and CDR2 sequences are SGHNT and YYREEE (reference sequence). The CDR3 runs to 15 residues. In DNA, the CDR3 is TGTGCCAGCAGCTTGGAGACTAGGAATCCCGGGGAGCTGTTTTTT. Its protein product is CASSLETRNPGELFF.

CDR3 bases: TGTGCCTGGAGTCCCCGGGCTCGGGGGGGGCCCTCTCCGTACGAGCAGTACTTC. Translation gives CAWSPRARGGPSPYEQYF. The V gene is TRBV30, the J gene TRBJ2-7; TRBD2 aligns across 8 bases. J gave up 4 bases and V 2 bases, and 19 bases lay outside the gene matches. The CDR3 runs to 18 residues. Germline V gene sequence: CDR1 GTSNPN, CDR2 SVGIG (reference sequence).

The chain joins TRBV19 to TRBJ2-1, with D possibly matching TRBD1 (5 bases). Germline values: CDR1 LNHDA, CDR2 SQIVND (reference sequence). The V and J ends lost 11 bases and 6 bases respectively, with 26 bases between them. The CDR3 has 16 residues. The CDR3 DNA reads TGTGCCTCCAACTCGGCCCAGGGCTCATTCGCCAATGAGCAGTTCTTC. Translating it yields CASNSAQGSFANEQFF. Variable domain in full (rest from reference TRBV19 and TRBJ2-1): DGGITQSPKYLFRKEGQNVTLSCEQNLNHDAMYWYRQDPGQGLRLIYYSQIVNDFQKGDIAEGYSVSREKKESFPLTVTSAQKNPTAFYLCASNSAQGSFANEQFFGPGTRLTVL.

To note about this clone: The same CDR3 can be traced to other DNA sequences in this sample. CDR3 sequence: CASSKRVGPYEQYV. The CDR3 DNA sequence: TGTGCCAGCAGCAAACGAGTGGGCCCCTACGAGCAGTACGTC. This sequence joins TRBV11-2 and TRBJ2-7, with D hard to call. CDR1 SGHAT and CDR2 FQNNGV come from the germline V gene. The V gene lost 5 bases and the J gene lost 2 bases, with 13 bases spanning the gap. The CDR3 is 14 amino acids.

V gene TRBV7-6 combines with J gene TRBJ1-1, with D possibly TRBD1 on 6 matching bases. Germline values: CDR1 SGHVS, CDR2 FNYEAQ. The CDR3 extends over 14 amino acids. Between the trimmed V and J ends, which lost 4 bases and 1 base, there was a span of 10 bases. The CDR3 sequence is CASSWGHSNTEAFF. As DNA, the CDR3 is TGTGCCAGCAGCTGGGGACACTCGAACACTGAAGCTTTCTTT.

The chain carries TRBV19 and TRBJ2-2; a possible D gene is TRBD2 (6 bases). This CDR3 comprises 15 residues. Deletions cut 3 bases from V and 1 base from J, with 9 bases between. CDR1 and CDR2 (germline): LNHDA, SQIVND (reference sequence). The CDR3 loop is CASSITGLNTGELFF. DNA of the CDR3: TGTGCCAGTAGTATTACGGGACTGAACACCGGGGAGCTGTTTTTT.

This clone was observed a single time. The rearrangement joins TRBV9 to TRBJ1-2; 7 nucleotides line up with TRBD1. The CDR3 runs 13 residues. CDR1 and CDR2 from the germline V gene are SGDLS and YYNGEE. J gave up 7 bases and V 3 bases, and 6 bases lay outside the gene matches. CDR3 in amino acids: CASSDLTGTGYTF. CDR3 DNA: TGTGCCAGCAGCGATCTGACAGGGACTGGCTACACCTTC.

The chain employs TRBV4-3 and TRBJ2-1; D assignment may be TRBD1 or TRBD2 (5 bases each). Germline-derived CDR1 and CDR2 are LGHNA and YSLEER. Trimming removed 0 bases from V and 4 bases from J, with 10 bases in between. The CDR3 spans 15 residues. The CDR3 DNA is TGCGCCAGCAGCCAAGAGGGACGGTGGTACAATGAGCAGTTCTTC. Its translation: CASSQEGRWYNEQFF.

The chain uses TRBV7-9 and TRBJ1-1; D call uncertain. The CDR3 totals 15 residues. Germline values: CDR1 SEHNR, CDR2 FQNEAQ (reference sequence). V gave up 4 bases and J gave up 0 bases, with 12 bases separating them. CDR3 sequence reads: CASSSTYDMNTEAFF. The CDR3 DNA follows: TGTGCCAGCAGCTCCACCTACGACATGAACACTGAAGCTTTCTTT.

This rearrangement joins TRBV30 to TRBJ2-5, with D tentatively TRBD2 (6 bases). This CDR3 region has 17 residues. The germline CDR1 and CDR2 sequences are GTSNPN and SVGIG (reference sequence). V was pared by 2 bases and J by 1 base, with 20 bases between. The CDR3 loop is CAWSRGGVRNSQETQYF. CDR3 DNA sequence: TGTGCCTGGAGTAGGGGCGGGGTGAGGAATTCCCAAGAGACCCAGTACTTC.

V and J are TRBV21-1 and TRBJ2-7; the table's D call of TRBD2 was not tested on the DNA. TRBV21-1 is assigned pseudogene status. The CDR3 runs to 15 residues. The CDR3 loop is CASSKELASSYEQYV. In DNA form, the CDR3 reads TGTGCCAGCAGCAAAGAACTAGCAAGCTCCTACGAGCAGTACGTC.

The gene calls are TRBV7-6 and TRBJ1-1; D is uncertain. Germline-derived CDR1 and CDR2 are SGHVS and FNYEAQ. Trimming took 0 bases from V and 2 from J, leaving 4 bases between them. The CDR3 runs 13 residues. The CDR3 here is CASSLAQNTEAFF. The CDR3, as DNA: TGTGCCAGCAGCTTAGCGCAAAACACTGAAGCTTTCTTT. The full variable domain, in which reference TRBV7-6 and TRBJ1-1 provide the parts outside the CDR3, is GAGVSQSPRYKVTKRGQDVALRCDPISGHVSLYWYRQALGQGPEFLTYFNYEAQQDKSGLPNDRFSAERPEGSISTLTIQRTEQRDSAMYRCASSLAQNTEAFFGQGTRLTVV.

The rearrangement links TRBV5-1 to TRBJ2-1; 7 nucleotides match TRBD1. The CDR3 runs 14 residues. The V segment lost 0 bases and the J segment 8 bases; nucleotides outside the gene matches: 5. The germline V gene has CDR1 SGHRS and CDR2 YFSETQ. DNA of the CDR3: TGCGCCAGCAGCTTGGCCAAGGGGGCGGATGAGCAGTTCTTC. This codes for CASSLAKGADEQFF.

This chain joins TRBV2 and TRBJ1-4; no firm D call. The germline V and J ends were trimmed by 1 base and 1 base, with 10 bases remaining between them. Germline V gene sequence: CDR1 SNHLY, CDR2 FYNNEI. The CDR3 sequence is 16 residues long. CDR3 DNA: TGTGCCAGCAGTGAAGAAAACTGGAGAACTAATGAAAAACTGTTTTTT. Translating gives CASSEENWRTNEKLFF. Full variable domain (outside the CDR3, taken from reference TRBV2 and TRBJ1-4): EPEVTQTPSHQVTQMGQEVILRCVPISNHLYFYWYRQILGQKVEFLVSFYNNEISEKSEIFDDQFSVERPDGSNFTLKIRSTKLEDSAMYFCASSEENWRTNEKLFFGSGTQLSVL.

J is TRBJ2-7 and V is TRBV7-2, with D perhaps TRBD1 (5 bases). The CDR3 loop spans 14 amino acids. Germline V lookup: CDR1 SGHTA, CDR2 FQGNSA. Trimming left V 5 bases short and J 3 bases short, with 14 bases between. The CDR3 nucleotides read TGTGCCAGCAGCGCATCCACAGGCTTCTACGAGCAGTACTTC. This encodes CASSASTGFYEQYF.

The chain joins TRBV2 to TRBJ2-7, with 8 positions matching TRBD1. In germline, CDR1 is SNHLY, CDR2 FYNNEI. Unmatched junction bases numbered 8, after V lost 5 bases and J lost 2 bases. The CDR3 contains 15 residues. CDR3 sequence reads: CASSLNRDRTYEQYV. CDR3 in DNA: TGTGCCAGCAGTTTAAACAGGGACAGGACCTACGAGCAGTACGTC.

The J gene is TRBJ2-1, the V gene TRBV5-1; 7 bases are shared with TRBD1. The CDR3 covers 15 residues. Germline CDR1 reads SGHRS; CDR2 reads YFSETQ. V trimming: 9 bases; J trimming: 3 bases; junction bases outside the gene matches: 12. In DNA form, the CDR3 reads TGCGCCACCTCAACCGGGACAGAGAGCTACAATGAGCAGTTCTTC. This gives the protein CATSTGTESYNEQFF. The entire variable domain, with the rest obtained from reference TRBV5-1 and TRBJ2-1, is as follows: KAGVTQTPRYLIKTRGQQVTLSCSPISGHRSVSWYQQTPGQGLQFLFEYFSETQRNKGNFPGRFSGRQFSNSRSEMNVSTLELGDSALYLCATSTGTESYNEQFFGPGTRLTVL.

This chain links TRBV19 with TRBJ1-5, with D maybe TRBD1 (5 bases). This CDR3 has 13 residues. V lost 4 bases and J 4 bases, leaving 8 bases between the germline ends. The germline V gene encodes CDR1 LNHDA and CDR2 SQIVND (reference sequence). The CDR3 here is CASSTRGNQPQHF. The CDR3 coding sequence is TGTGCCAGTAGTACACGGGGGAATCAGCCCCAGCATTTT.

This clone has more than one count but fewer than ten. The chain has TRBV7-9 and TRBJ2-3, with D hard to call. The CDR3 extends over 14 amino acids. V was pared by 5 bases and J by 2 bases, with 11 bases between. The germline CDR1 and CDR2 sequences are SEHNR and FQNEAQ (reference sequence). CDR3: CASSPNLHTDTQYF. DNA for the CDR3: TGTGCCAGCAGCCCGAACCTGCACACAGATACGCAGTATTTT.